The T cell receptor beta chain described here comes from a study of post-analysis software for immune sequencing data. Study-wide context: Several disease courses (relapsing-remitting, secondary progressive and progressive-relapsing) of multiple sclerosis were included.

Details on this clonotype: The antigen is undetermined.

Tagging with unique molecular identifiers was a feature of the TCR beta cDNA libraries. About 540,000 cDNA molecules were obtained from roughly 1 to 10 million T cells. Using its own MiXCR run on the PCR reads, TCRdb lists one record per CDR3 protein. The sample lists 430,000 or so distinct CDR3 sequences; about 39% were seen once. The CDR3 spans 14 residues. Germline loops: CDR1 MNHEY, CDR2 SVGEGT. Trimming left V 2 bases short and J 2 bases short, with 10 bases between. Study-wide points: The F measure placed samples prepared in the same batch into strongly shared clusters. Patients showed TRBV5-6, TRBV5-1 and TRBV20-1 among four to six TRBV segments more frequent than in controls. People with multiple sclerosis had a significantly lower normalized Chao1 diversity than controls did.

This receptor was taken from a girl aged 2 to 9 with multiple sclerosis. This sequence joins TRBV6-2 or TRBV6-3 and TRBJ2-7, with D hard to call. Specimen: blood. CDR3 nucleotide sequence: TGTGCCAGCAGTTACGGGCCTCTGACCTACGAGCAGTACTTC. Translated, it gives CASSYGPLTYEQYF.